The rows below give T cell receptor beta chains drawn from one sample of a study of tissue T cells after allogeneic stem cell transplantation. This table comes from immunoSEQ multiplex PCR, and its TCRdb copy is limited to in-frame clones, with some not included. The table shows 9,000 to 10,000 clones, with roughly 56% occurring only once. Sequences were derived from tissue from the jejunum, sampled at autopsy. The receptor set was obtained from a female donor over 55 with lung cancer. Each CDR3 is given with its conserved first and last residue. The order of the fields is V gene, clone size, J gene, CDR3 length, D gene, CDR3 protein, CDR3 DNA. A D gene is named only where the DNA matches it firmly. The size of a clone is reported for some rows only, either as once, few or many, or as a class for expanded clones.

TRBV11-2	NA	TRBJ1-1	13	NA	CASSLGTNTEAFF	TGTGCCAGCAGCTTAGGCACAAACACTGAAGCTTTCTTT
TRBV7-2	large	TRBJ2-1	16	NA	CASSPQVLNSYNEQFF	TGTGCCAGCAGCCCACAGGTCTTGAATTCCTACAATGAGCAGTTCTTC
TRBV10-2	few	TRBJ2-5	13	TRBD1	CASSGQGYETQYF	TGCGCCAGCAGCGGACAGGGGTATGAGACCCAGTACTTC
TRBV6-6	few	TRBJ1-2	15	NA	CASSYSTQFNYGYTF	TGTGCCAGCAGTTACTCGACACAGTTCAACTATGGCTACACCTTC
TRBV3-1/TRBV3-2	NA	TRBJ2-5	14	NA	CASSQAGLWETQYF	TGTGCCAGCAGCCAGGCGGGCCTGTGGGAGACCCAGTACTTC
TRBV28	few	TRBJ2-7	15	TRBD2	CASRSGTSGNYEQYF	TGTGCCAGCAGATCAGGGACTAGCGGGAACTACGAGCAGTACTTC
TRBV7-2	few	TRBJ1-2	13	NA	CASSLGTDYGYTF	TGTGCCAGCAGCTTAGGGACGGACTATGGCTACACCTTC
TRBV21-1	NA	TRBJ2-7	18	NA	CASIVLRTDRVRCGEQYF	TGTGCCAGCATAGTTCTTAGAACCGACCGGGTAAGATGTGGAGAGCAGTACTTC
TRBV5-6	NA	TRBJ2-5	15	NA	CASSLGTGYSGDQYF	TGTGCCAGCAGCTTGGGAACGGGTTACAGTGGGGACCAGTACTTC
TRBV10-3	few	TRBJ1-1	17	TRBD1	CAISESGTGASGTEAFF	TGTGCCATCAGTGAGTCGGGGACAGGGGCCTCGGGCACTGAAGCTTTCTTT
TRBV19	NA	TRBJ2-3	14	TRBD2	CASSKLAGADTQYF	TGTGCCAGTAGCAAACTAGCGGGGGCAGATACGCAGTATTTT
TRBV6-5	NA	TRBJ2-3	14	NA	CAAAWGSSKDTQYF	TGTGCCGCTGCCTGGGGGAGTTCGAAAGATACGCAGTATTTT
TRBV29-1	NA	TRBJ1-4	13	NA	CSVAGATREKLFF	TGCAGCGTGGCAGGGGCAACCCGGGAAAAACTGTTTTTT
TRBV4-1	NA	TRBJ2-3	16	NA	CASSQDPGASTDTQYF	TGCGCCAGCAGCCAAGATCCGGGGGCCAGCACAGATACGCAGTATTTT
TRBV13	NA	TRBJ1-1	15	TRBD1	CASSHGQGANTEAFF	TGTGCCAGCAGCCACGGACAGGGGGCGAACACTGAAGCTTTCTTT
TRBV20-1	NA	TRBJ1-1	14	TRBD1	CSASRDRVNTEAFF	TGCAGTGCTAGTAGGGACAGGGTCAACACTGAAGCTTTCTTT
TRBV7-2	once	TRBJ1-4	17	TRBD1	CASSLDRGSPSNEKLFF	TGTGCCAGCAGTCTCGACAGGGGCTCGCCGTCTAATGAAAAACTGTTTTTT
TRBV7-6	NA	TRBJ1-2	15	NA	CASSPSTGSLYGYTF	TGTGCCAGCAGTCCTAGCACAGGATCCCTCTATGGCTACACCTTC
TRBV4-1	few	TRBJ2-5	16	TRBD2	CASSQEGNSGGETQYF	TGCGCCAGCAGCCAAGAAGGGAATAGCGGGGGGGAGACCCAGTACTTC
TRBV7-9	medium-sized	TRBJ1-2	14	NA	CASSLVSGIHGYTF	TGTGCCAGCAGCTTAGTGTCGGGAATCCATGGCTACACCTTC
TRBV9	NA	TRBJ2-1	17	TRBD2	CASSAGTTISSYNEQFF	TGTGCCAGCAGCGCCGGGACTACCATAAGCTCCTACAATGAGCAGTTCTTC
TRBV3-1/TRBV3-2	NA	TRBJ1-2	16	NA	CASSPQGHDLRYGYTF	TGTGCCAGCAGCCCACAGGGACACGACTTACGGTATGGCTACACCTTC
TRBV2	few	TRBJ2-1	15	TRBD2	CASSGAGGPVNEQFF	TGTGCCAGCAGCGGAGCGGGGGGGCCGGTCAATGAGCAGTTCTTC
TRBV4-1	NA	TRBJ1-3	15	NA	CASSQVYSTGNTIYF	TGCGCCAGCAGCCAAGTGTACTCGACTGGAAACACCATATATTTT
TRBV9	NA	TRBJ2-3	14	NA	CASSPRAFTDTQYF	TGTGCCAGCAGCCCGAGGGCCTTCACAGATACGCAGTATTTT
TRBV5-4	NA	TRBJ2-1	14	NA	CASRTDLGNNEQFF	TGTGCCAGCAGAACGGACTTGGGGAACAATGAGCAGTTCTTC
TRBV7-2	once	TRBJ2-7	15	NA	CASSLGYKPQYEQYF	TGTGCCAGCAGCTTAGGGTACAAGCCCCAATACGAGCAGTACTTC
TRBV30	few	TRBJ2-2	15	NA	CAWSKVQGNTGELFF	TGTGCCTGGAGTAAGGTTCAGGGAAACACCGGGGAGCTGTTTTTT
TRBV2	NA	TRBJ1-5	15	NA	CASSETGTPIQPQHF	TGTGCCAGCAGTGAAACAGGGACCCCCATTCAGCCCCAGCATTTT
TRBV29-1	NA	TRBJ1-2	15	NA	CRVVGAGALFYGYTF	TGCCGCGTGGTGGGGGCGGGGGCCCTCTTCTATGGCTACACCTTC
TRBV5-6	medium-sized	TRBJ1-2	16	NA	CASSLEVGRIRYGYTF	TGTGCCAGCAGCTTGGAAGTAGGGAGAATTAGGTATGGCTACACCTTC
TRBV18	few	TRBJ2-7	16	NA	CASSPGLRQISYEQYF	TGTGCCAGCTCACCGGGACTGCGGCAGATTTCCTACGAGCAGTACTTC
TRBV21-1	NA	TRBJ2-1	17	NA	CASSKWNLGQGHNEQFF	TGTGCCAGCAGCAAATGGAACCTAGGACAGGGTCACAATGAGCAGTTCTTC
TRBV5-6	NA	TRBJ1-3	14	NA	CASSFYGSGNTIYF	TGTGCCAGCAGCTTCTACGGGAGTGGAAACACCATATATTTT
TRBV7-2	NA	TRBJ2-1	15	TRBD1	CASSTRTGGWNEQFF	TGTGCCAGCAGCACACGGACAGGGGGCTGGAATGAGCAGTTCTTC
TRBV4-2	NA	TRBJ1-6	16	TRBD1	CASSPLGGTGVSPLHF	TGTGCCAGCAGCCCTCTGGGGGGGACAGGGGTTTCACCCCTCCACTTT
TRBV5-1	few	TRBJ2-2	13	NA	CASIPVGTGELFF	TGCGCCAGCATCCCGGTGGGGACCGGGGAGCTGTTTTTT
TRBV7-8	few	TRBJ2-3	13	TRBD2	CASRKRGTDTQYF	TGTGCCAGCAGAAAGCGGGGCACGGATACGCAGTATTTT
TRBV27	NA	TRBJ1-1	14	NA	CASSFIGGITEAFF	TGTGCCAGCAGTTTTATAGGGGGGATCACTGAAGCTTTCTTT
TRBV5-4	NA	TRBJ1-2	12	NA	CASSPDRYGYTF	TGTGCCAGCAGCCCGGACCGCTATGGCTACACCTTC
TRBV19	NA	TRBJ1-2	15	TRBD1	CASSLDRGKNYGYTF	TGTGCCAGTAGTCTGGACAGGGGGAAGAACTATGGCTACACCTTC
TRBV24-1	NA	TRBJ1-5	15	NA	CATSDSIGGNQPQHF	TGTGCCACCAGTGATAGCATAGGAGGGAATCAGCCCCAGCATTTT
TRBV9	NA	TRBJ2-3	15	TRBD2	CASSVSGGVPDTQYF	TGTGCCAGCAGCGTTAGCGGGGGGGTTCCAGATACGCAGTATTTT
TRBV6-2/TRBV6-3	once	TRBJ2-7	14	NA	CASSYRESSYEQYF	TGTGCCAGCAGTTACAGGGAAAGCTCCTACGAGCAGTACTTC
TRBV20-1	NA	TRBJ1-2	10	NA	CSVGGPSYTF	TGCAGTGTCGGGGGCCCTAGCTACACCTTC
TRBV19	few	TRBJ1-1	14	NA	CASSILSRDTEAFF	TGTGCCAGTAGTATACTGAGTAGGGACACTGAAGCTTTCTTT
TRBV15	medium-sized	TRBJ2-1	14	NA	CAIRDGGSYNEQFF	TGTGCCATCCGGGACGGTGGCTCCTACAATGAGCAGTTCTTC
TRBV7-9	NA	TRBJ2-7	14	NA	CASSWAVSPYEQYF	TGTGCCAGCAGCTGGGCCGTGAGCCCCTACGAGCAGTACTTC
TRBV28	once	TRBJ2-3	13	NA	CASSLRGTDTQYF	TGTGCCAGCAGTTTAAGGGGCACAGATACGCAGTATTTT
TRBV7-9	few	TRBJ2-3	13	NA	CASTPLNTDTQYF	TGTGCCAGCACCCCCCTAAACACAGATACGCAGTATTTT
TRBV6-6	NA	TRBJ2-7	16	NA	CASSFPRSGNSYEQYF	TGTGCCAGCAGTTTCCCCCGTAGCGGAAACTCCTACGAGCAGTACTTC
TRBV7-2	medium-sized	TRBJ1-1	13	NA	CASSLSSNTEAFF	TGTGCCAGCAGCTTATCCAGTAACACTGAAGCTTTCTTT
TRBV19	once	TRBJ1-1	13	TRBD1	CASRGQGTSEAFF	TGTGCCAGCCGTGGACAGGGGACGTCTGAAGCTTTCTTT
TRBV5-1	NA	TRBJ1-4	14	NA	CASSFSGTNEKLFF	TGCGCCAGCAGCTTCAGTGGGACTAATGAAAAACTGTTTTTT
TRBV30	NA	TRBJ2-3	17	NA	CAWNNPGNPNSTDTQYF	TGTGCCTGGAACAACCCCGGGAATCCGAATAGCACAGATACGCAGTATTTT